The entry that follows covers one T cell receptor beta chain sequence. The antigen it binds to is not known. No quality values exist for individual bases; no much larger clone is one base distant. The cohort consisted of some 670 healthy bone marrow donors. Cohort members were all nominally healthy when sampled, although unrecorded immune exposures were likely present. The donor was CMV seronegative and belonged to the group of 350 or so seronegative cohort members. A peripheral blood sample was collected from each donor, and TCR beta sequencing was performed on peripheral blood mononuclear cells. The Qiagen DNeasy Blood Extraction Kit was used to extract genomic DNA from the blood cell samples. The library relied on the immunoSEQ multiplex PCR assay. The multiplex PCR relied on a mix of 60 forward primers for TCR Vbeta segments and 13 reverse primers for TCR Jbeta segments. A multiplex PCR assay on genomic DNA amplified the CDR3 region of rearranged TCR beta genes. The amplified TCR beta libraries were sequenced on the Illumina HiSeq System as 87-base-pair reads. In the authors' own workflow: In a later analysis, tens of millions of unique TCR beta chains were counted across the roughly 670 repertoires, and roughly 9.9 million of these chains were shared by at least two donors. Raw reads were error-corrected and collapsed into unique sequences by a nearest-neighbor algorithm in which closely related sequences were merged to remove PCR and sequencing errors. V, D and J gene segments were assigned by aligning CDR3 sequences to IMGT reference sequences. For a sequence to be retained, a match of at least six nucleotides to both a V gene segment and a J gene segment was required. A rearrangement counted as productive if the CDR3 had no stop codons and remained in frame with V and J, and every other rearrangement counted as non-productive. CDR3 was defined according to IMGT convention as the region running from the second conserved V-encoded cysteine to the conserved J-encoded phenylalanine. In an earlier analysis of more than 550 of the donors, sequences lacking an unambiguous match to a single V gene segment were excluded. An earlier analysis of roughly 590 of the donors called V segments functional above 56.7% productive rearrangements and segregating when the between-donor standard deviation exceeded 5%. A statistical classification framework was built to diagnose cytomegalovirus status from the catalog of TCR beta chain sequences. V and J gene assignment, in a later analysis, came from comparing TCR nucleotide sequences with IMGT/GENE-DB human TR gene sequences. Using the TCRdist pipeline, a later analysis assigned CDR3 sequences along with most-parsimonious VDJ recombination scenarios. A later analysis defined each TCR beta chain by its CDR3 amino acid sequence plus V-gene family, and excluded reads lacking a unique V-gene family. To address suspected cross-contamination and a sequencing artifact, a later analysis removed 450 to 700 highly shared, low-generation-probability nucleotide sequences. In a later analysis, a clonal expansion index was calculated for each public chain from normalized within-repertoire ranks of inferred template counts. A later analysis computed generation probabilities with a VDJ recombination model fitted to out-of-frame rearrangements, and checked the results against IGoR. In a later analysis, TCR-TCR, TCR-HLA and TCR-CMV co-occurrence was scored with hypergeometric tests, and a repertoire-size bias correction was applied to TCR pairs. A later analysis estimated false discovery rates by permuting HLA or CMV assignments 20 times. In a later analysis, co-occurring TCRs were grouped with DBSCAN, and TCRdist sequence similarity was added when clustering was performed within HLA-allele-positive subsets. For co-occurrence clustering, repertoires with fewer than 30,000 or more than 120,000 public chains were excluded, along with four or five repertoires with anomalous nucleotide sharing. Drawn from immuneACCESS, this table holds only the in-frame rearrangements with V and J called that TCRdb kept. Clones are partly lost; checked studies trace under half to an unresolved V gene and leave the rest unexplained. The V and J calls and clone size are taken from that table; D and trimming were inferred from the DNA. This sample lists approximately 110,000 clones; about 70% were detected once. 0.85% to 0.9% of the sample comes from the top ten.

This sample is part of a study of cytomegalovirus exposure and HLA in healthy donors (dated by TCRdb to 2016 to 2017). Background for the entire study: According to an earlier analysis of a few hundred of the donors, about 170 million T cells yielded 95 million to 140 million unique TCR beta sequences and 276 Gb of sequence data. An early release that covered fewer than 800 HLA-typed donors contained 300 to 350 gigabases of sequencing data and 75 million to 100 million unique TCR sequences. The genetic ancestry cluster associated with self-reported Caucasian donors included roughly four fifths of the roughly 400 genotyped donors. The study aimed to test whether signatures of past pathogen exposure could be identified by cataloging public T cell receptors. The study used immunosequencing to profile the T cell repertoires of 666 subjects and linked those repertoires to cytomegalovirus serostatus. Besides the first cohort of around 670 subjects, a separate validation cohort made up of over 100 different subjects was used. High-throughput TCR immunosequencing, statistical association of individual TCRs with disease status, and machine learning were combined to predict cytomegalovirus infection status. A later analysis re-examined previously published TCR beta repertoires from just over 650 donors and added high-resolution HLA genotyping to investigate patterns of TCR occurrence. In the later analysis, no new phenotypic data were used to find candidate immune exposures; instead, reliance was placed on TCR beta sequences and their occurrence across donors. An earlier analysis of around 540 of the donors applied high-throughput TCR beta sequencing to assess whether each TCR beta V gene segment acted as functional or pseudogenic. Donor age, sex, ethnicity and CMV serostatus were compiled alongside the repertoire data. Genome-wide SNP genotypes for about 65% of the roughly 700 donors were used in a later genetic analysis, which treated that subset as a discovery cohort. All discovery cohort repertoires had been generated on a single sequencing platform. Class I and class II HLA loci were covered by the typing at four-digit resolution. Typing coverage differed by locus: A, B, C, DRB1 and DQB1 were typed in roughly 629-630 donors, DQA1 in roughly 500, DPA1 in nearly 610, and DPB1 in around 440. Roughly 5 DR-DQ haplotypes were handled as single units for association and clustering, since linkage in the cohort was strong. On average, roughly 250,000 unique TCR beta nucleotide sequences were sequenced per donor among several hundred genotyped donors of the cohort, with 15% to 20% of those sequences being non-productive. The investigation overall reported the following: CMV serostatus was the only immune exposure information available for the cohort. In both the original and validation cohorts, the classifier was reported to diagnose cytomegalovirus status with high specificity and sensitivity. Specific HLA alleles were associated with 18,000 or so TCR beta sequences at a false discovery rate of 0.05 in a later analysis. The sequencing pipeline was judged likely to have produced a cluster of highly shared sequence variants as a technical artifact. A few of the identified cytomegalovirus-associated TCR beta chains were confirmed in vitro to be specific for cytomegalovirus antigens. In a later genetic analysis, a missense DCLRE1C variant was associated with V-gene and J-gene trimming of TCR beta chains, and the association was replicated in an independent cohort. A later analysis found that most CMV-associated TCR beta chains appeared HLA-restricted, with HLA associations seemingly driven largely by CMV exposure. In an earlier analysis of approximately 590 of the donors, most TCR beta V segments appeared in productive rearrangements about 90% or about 30% of the time, broadly matching IMGT annotations. Presence/absence analyses assumed roughly uniform sequencing depth across donors, an assumption that may not hold. It was suggested by the authors that the approach could potentially be generalized to other disease states and immunological phenotypes. The cohort was sequenced for TCR beta chains only, and without alpha or paired-chain data the features that could be detected were limited. Because HLA typing was unavailable for some donors at each locus, only the typed subset was used in association tests. In the study, 150 to 200 TCR beta chains were listed as associated with cytomegalovirus. While some public TCRs were present in many individuals, most TCR sequences turned up only very rarely across donors. According to a later genetic analysis, donors in an Asian-associated ancestry cluster had fewer N-insertions in productive TCRs than the roughly 700-donor mean. In a later analysis, HLA-associated TCR beta chains showed more clonal expansion and lower generation probabilities than non-associated chains that were equally common. Strong co-occurrence of HLA alleles, especially DR and DQ, made assigning TCR associations to individual alleles difficult. Correlated functional status among segregating V segments might reflect linkage disequilibrium, but an unknown experimental factor could not be ruled out. A further reported finding was that TCR beta sequences accurately predicted the HLA-A and HLA-B alleles for most subjects in the first cohort. A later analysis reported that several top co-occurrence clusters appeared linked to parvovirus B19, influenza, CMV and Epstein-Barr virus. Some IMGT-functional V segments, including TRBV6-2 and TRBV6-3, could not be distinguished by the 87-base-pair reads and were therefore excluded. A later analysis found that TCR association rates varied across HLA loci, with DRB1 alleles showing the most associated TCRs and HLA-C alleles the fewest. Because counts were too low, about 17 rarely observed V segments, including chromosome 9 orphons, were excluded from the earlier analysis of some 540 of the donors.

CDR3 length: 13 amino acids, cysteine to phenylalanine. The retained sequence is limited to the CDR3, 39 bases, with the frame set at the first base. V lost 6 bases and J lost 1 base; the stretch between them is 9 bases long. In the germline V gene, CDR1 corresponds to MRHNA and CDR2 to SNTAGT. Input material: PBMCs. The clonotype originates from a woman aged 30 to 39 in good health and CMV-seronegative. The chain is assembled from TRBV6-4 and TRBJ1-1; a tentative D match to TRBD1 spans 5 bases. The nucleotide sequence is given as TGTGCCAGCAGAGTCAGGGAGAACACTGAAGCTTTCTTT. Translated, it reads CASRVRENTEAFF.